Below are 17 T cell receptor beta chains sequenced from a single sample in a study of tumor and adjacent non-tumor tissue in lung cancer (dated by TCRdb to the late 2010s). Library preparation was by multiplex PCR. Sequenced using an Illumina HiSeq 2500. Following protocols modified from ARM-PCR, the researchers constructed TCRbeta libraries through three rounds of nested PCR with primers (Table S4). TCRdb trimmed the raw reads at Q25, called clones with MiXCR and kept productive beta chains. Identical CDR3 protein sequences are pooled into one entry, listed with their most common genes and DNA. The sample has under 75,000 distinct CDR3 sequences on record, less than 75% of them singletons. About 30% of the sample rests with the top ten. Bulk unsorted tissue served as the source for RNA extraction, and RNA quality was assessed using a NanoDrop ND-1000 and an Agilent 2100. Distant non-tumor tissue taken more than 3 cm from the tumor edge was used as the normal lung sample.

Specimen: distant non-tumor lung tissue. The receptors derive from a woman in her fifties or sixties with non-small cell lung cancer.

The chain recombines TRBV7-9 with TRBJ1-1; no definite D call. Germline assignment: CDR1 SEHNR and CDR2 FQNEAQ (reference sequence). The CDR3 covers 13 residues. Trimming removed 1 base from V and 3 bases from J, with 6 bases in between. The CDR3, as DNA: TGTGCCAGCAGCTTAGAGTGGGACACTGAAGCTTTCTTT. This sequence encodes CASSLEWDTEAFF.

This clonotype has just a few counts. A much larger clone differs by one base, so this may be a read error. As the CDR3 is not closed by the conserved phenylalanine or tryptophan, this likely results from a read error. The limits of the CDR3 on the DNA are not certain, so only TCRdb's listed CDR3 is given. The CDR3 sequence is CSAREGELSV. This rearrangement joins TRBV20-1 to TRBJ2-3; the table's D call, TRBD2, has no DNA check behind it. Germline V gene sequence: CDR1 DFQATT, CDR2 SNEGSKA (reference sequence). A total of 10 residues make up the CDR3, ends included.

Comments on this clonotype: The junction and the germline gene differ at one end; a read error may be behind it. This sequence joins TRBV10-3 and TRBJ2-3; the D gene is possibly TRBD2 (5 bases). The CDR3 loop spans 15 amino acids. Germline-derived CDR1 and CDR2 are ENHRY and SYGVKD. CDR3 protein: CAISEPPISADTHYF. CDR3 sequence (DNA): TGTGCCATCAGTGAGCCCCCCATTAGCGCTGATACGCACTATTTT.

The rearrangement uses TRBV20-1 and TRBJ2-7, with a weak D call TRBD1 (6 bases). The CDR3 sequence is 16 residues long. CDR1 is DFQATT and CDR2 is SNEGSKA in the germline V gene (reference sequence). The V end was cut by 1 base, the J end by 2 bases, with 18 bases between. The CDR3 loop is CSARAEARDNTYEQYF. CDR3 in DNA: TGCAGTGCTAGAGCAGAGGCCCGGGACAACACCTACGAGCAGTACTTC.

As to this clonotype: A read error is possible here, since a much larger clone lies one base away. This chain's CDR3 is CASSFIQGAAWELFF. The CDR3 region has the DNA TGTGCCAGCAGCTTCATACAGGGGGCTGCCTGGGAGCTGTTTTTT. The V gene is TRBV5-6, the J gene TRBJ2-2; 9 nucleotides agree with TRBD1. V trimming: 2 bases; J trimming: 9 bases; junction bases outside the gene matches: 8. The germline gives CDR1 SGHDT, CDR2 YYEEEE. The CDR3 is 15 residues long.

Turning to this clonotype: It may be a read error: a sequence one base away is much more abundant. The genes are TRBV29-1 and TRBJ2-5; D gene unclear. The CDR3 sequence is 10 residues long. Germline V gene sequence: CDR1 SQVTM, CDR2 ANQGSEA. Trimming left V 7 bases short and J 9 bases short, with 12 bases between. CDR3 nucleotide sequence: TGCAGCGGCGAACTGGAGTCCCAGTACTTC. Protein: CSGELESQYF.

About this clonotype itself: Given a much more abundant clone one base away, this may be a read error. The V call is TRBV6-2 or TRBV6-3, the J call TRBJ1-2; no firm D call. This CDR3 spans 15 amino acids. V was trimmed by 2 bases and J by 4 bases, leaving 14 bases between them. Germline loops: CDR1 MNHEY, CDR2 SVGEGT. CDR3 DNA sequence: TGTGCCAGCAGTTACCATGGAGAGACCTCCTATGGCTACACCTTC. It encodes CASSYHGETSYGYTF.

The J gene is TRBJ2-1, the V gene TRBV20-1; 10 nucleotides line up with TRBD1. The CDR3 totals 15 residues. J lost 4 bases, V lost 6 bases, and 9 bases had no gene match. The germline V gene encodes CDR1 DFQATT and CDR2 SNEGSKA (reference sequence). The CDR3 loop reads CSALLRTGGYNEQFF. CDR3 nucleotides: TGCAGTGCCCTACTAAGGACAGGGGGGTACAATGAGCAGTTCTTC.

A note on this clonotype: Since a much larger clone is just one base distant, this may be a read error. V usage is TRBV12-3 or TRBV12-4 and J usage is TRBJ2-3; 8 bases align to TRBD2. Trimming at V came to 7 bases and at J to 11 bases, leaving 5 bases not matched to a gene. The CDR3 is 11 amino acids. Here the CDR3 reads CASTLGLVQYF. CDR3 bases: TGTGCCAGCACCTTGGGACTAGTGCAGTATTTT.

For this clonotype: A much larger clone differs by one base, so this may be a read error. This rearrangement joins TRBV28 to TRBJ1-1; weak D call: TRBD1 (6 bases). The germline V gene has CDR1 MDHEN and CDR2 SYDVKM. This CDR3 contains 13 residues. CDR3 residues: CVSSRGIDTEAFF. The DNA for the CDR3 is TGTGTCAGCAGTAGGGGGATAGACACTGAAGCTTTCTTT. The full variable domain, its missing parts supplied by reference TRBV28 and TRBJ1-1, is DVKVTQSSRYLVKRTGEKVFLECVQDMDHENMFWYRQDPGLGLRLIYFSYDVKMKEKGDIPEGYSVSREKKERFSLILESASTNQTSMYLCVSSRGIDTEAFFGQGTRLTVV.

For this clonotype: This may be a read error, as it is one base from a much larger clone. The rearrangement links TRBV6-2 or TRBV6-3 to TRBJ2-2, with 8 bases matching TRBD1. The CDR3 covers 13 residues. Germline CDR1 is MNHEY and CDR2 is SVGEGT. This CDR3 is CTSRTGSAGELFF. The CDR3 DNA reads TGTACCAGTCGGACAGGGAGCGCCGGGGAGCTGTTTTTT.

In regard to this clonotype: A read error may be the cause here, since a much bigger clone is one base away. The chain joins TRBV5-6 to TRBJ2-3; D call uncertain. This CDR3 region has 14 residues. Germline V gene lookup returns CDR1 SGHDT and CDR2 YYEEEE. CDR3 loop: CTSSLPQLTDTQYF. The CDR3 DNA reads as TGTACCAGCAGCTTGCCACAGCTCACAGATACGCAGTATTTT.

This rearrangement joins TRBV6-5 to TRBJ2-2, with D perhaps matching TRBD2 (6 bases). The CDR3 totals 15 residues. In germline, CDR1 is MNHEY, CDR2 SVGAGI. V lost 5 bases and J lost 5, with 15 bases in between. The CDR3 nucleotides read TGTGCCAGCAGTCCGGCATGGAGGGCTACCGGGGAGCTGTTTTTT. Its protein product is CASSPAWRATGELFF.

This clonotype was seen once. At one end, the junction sequence differs from germline, possibly due to a read error. The chain joins TRBV6-2 or TRBV6-3 to TRBJ2-1, with D tentatively TRBD2 (6 bases). The CDR3 has 17 residues. Per germline, CDR1 MNHEY and CDR2 SVGEGT. The CDR3 here is CASSHGGIISSFNEQFF. As DNA, the CDR3 is TGTGCCAGCAGTCACGGGGGAATTATAAGCTCCTTCAATGAGCAGTTCTTC.

The chain uses TRBV7-2 and TRBJ2-1; 9 nucleotides align to TRBD2. The V and J ends lost 4 bases and 4 bases, in that order; junction bases with no gene match: 5. CDR1 is SGHTA and CDR2 is FQGNSA in the germline V gene. The CDR3 is made up of 15 amino acids. CDR3 sequence reads: CASSSTSGQYNEQFF. The CDR3 DNA sequence: TGTGCCAGCAGCTCAACTAGCGGGCAATACAATGAGCAGTTCTTC.

This clonotype was counted a few times. Relative to the germline gene, one junction end is altered; a read error may explain this. V gene TRBV12-3 or TRBV12-4 combines with J gene TRBJ2-1, with 9 positions matching TRBD2. The CDR3 loop spans 16 amino acids. The CDR3 region has the DNA TGTGCCAACAGTTTAATGGTGACTAGCGGCTACAATGAGCAGTTCTTC. Its protein is CANSLMVTSGYNEQFF.

At least ten counts were recorded for this clonotype. The chain employs TRBV20-1 and TRBJ2-1; tentatively, D is TRBD2 (5 bases). CDR3 length: 10 residues. The germline V gene has CDR1 DFQATT and CDR2 SNEGSKA (reference sequence). Trimming removed 6 bases at V and 10 bases at J, with 10 bases between. This chain's CDR3 is CSARTAEQFF. DNA for the CDR3: TGCAGTGCGCGGACTGCGGAGCAGTTCTTC.